Shown below are 21 T cell receptor beta chains from a single sample sequenced in a study of T-cell reconstitution after alpha-beta-depleted transplantation in children. It was with unique molecular identifiers that the TCRbeta library was prepared. Each CDR3 protein gets one entry after TCRdb re-called the PCR reads with MiXCR. The sample shows about 640,000 distinct CDR3 sequences, 16% of them seen only once. The input for sequencing was PBMCs from the stem cell graft donor, taken from the stem cell graft. The origin of the receptors is a human donor who donated a stem cell graft to a child with acute myeloid leukemia.

The chain couples TRBV5-1 to TRBJ2-7; D gene unclear. Trimming shortened V by 0 bases and J by 2 bases, and 12 bases separated the two germline ends. The CDR3 runs to 15 residues. Germline V gene lookup returns CDR1 SGHRS and CDR2 YFSETQ. CDR3 sequence: CASSLDAENAYEQYF. The DNA for the CDR3 is TGCGCCAGCAGCTTGGATGCGGAAAACGCCTACGAGCAGTACTTC. Variable domain in full (rest from reference TRBV5-1 and TRBJ2-7): KAGVTQTPRYLIKTRGQQVTLSCSPISGHRSVSWYQQTPGQGLQFLFEYFSETQRNKGNFPGRFSGRQFSNSRSEMNVSTLELGDSALYLCASSLDAENAYEQYFGPGTRLTVT.

The sample holds a few counts of this clonotype. This rearrangement joins TRBV27 to TRBJ2-7; tentative D call: TRBD1 (6 bases). V shed 0 bases and J shed 2 bases, with 8 bases lying between them. Germline loops: CDR1 MNHEY, CDR2 SMNVEV (reference sequence). The CDR3 loop spans 14 amino acids. The CDR3 coding sequence is TGTGCCAGCAGTTTATCCTGGACAGCCTACGAGCAGTACTTC. It codes for CASSLSWTAYEQYF.

The chain combines TRBV5-1 with TRBJ2-1; 8 bases match TRBD2. Per germline, CDR1 SGHRS and CDR2 YFSETQ. CDR3 size: 14 residues. V dropped 3 bases and J dropped 8; count of bases not matched to a gene: 7. CDR3 residues: CASSYGGANDEQFF. The CDR3 bases are TGCGCCAGCAGCTACGGGGGGGCCAACGATGAGCAGTTCTTC.

The chain recombines TRBV7-3 with TRBJ2-3; D unresolved. The CDR3 covers 15 residues. Germline V gives CDR1 SGHTA, CDR2 FQGTGA. V was cut by 4 bases and J by 1 base, with 12 bases left in between. The chain's CDR3 is CASSSKGGGTDTQYF. The CDR3 nucleotides read TGTGCCAGCAGCTCCAAGGGCGGTGGCACAGATACGCAGTATTTT.

The chain recombines TRBV11-2 with TRBJ2-7, with D possibly TRBD2 on 6 matching bases. CDR1 is SGHAT, CDR2 FQNNGV, per germline. The CDR3 runs 15 residues. V was clipped by 0 bases and J by 3 bases, with 12 bases between them. CDR3 loop: CASSLEGGSYYEQYF. CDR3 nucleotide sequence: TGTGCCAGCAGCTTAGAGGGAGGCAGTTACTACGAGCAGTACTTC.

The gene calls are TRBV5-1 and TRBJ2-1; D is tentatively TRBD1 or TRBD2 (5 bases each). V dropped 6 bases and J dropped 9 bases, with 7 bases sitting between them. The CDR3 sequence is 10 residues long. Germline V lookup: CDR1 SGHRS, CDR2 YFSETQ. The CDR3 reads CASKGTEQFF. The CDR3 DNA sequence: TGCGCCAGCAAAGGGACTGAGCAGTTCTTC.

This clonotype was seen at least ten times. The rearrangement uses TRBV7-2 and TRBJ1-1; D might be TRBD1 (6 bases). Trimming cost V 5 bases and J 7 bases, with 20 bases left between them. The V gene's germline CDR1 is SGHTA and CDR2 FQGNSA. The CDR3 has 15 residues. For the CDR3, the DNA is TGTGCCAGCAGCGGAACGAGGGGGAAGAGGGTTGAAGCTTTCTTT. This gives the protein CASSGTRGKRVEAFF. The full variable domain, rest sourced from reference TRBV7-2 and TRBJ1-1, is GAGVSQSPSNKVTEKGKDVELRCDPISGHTALYWYRQSLGQGLEFLIYFQGNSAPDKSGLPSDRFSAERTGGSVSTLTIQRTQQEDSAVYLCASSGTRGKRVEAFFGQGTRLTVV.

This clonotype was found a few times. The chain employs TRBV12-5 and TRBJ1-2; tentative D call: TRBD1 (6 bases). V was cut by 3 bases and J by 3 bases, with 11 bases left in between. This CDR3 is built from 14 residues. Germline V gene sequence: CDR1 LGHNT, CDR2 FRNRAP. The CDR3 DNA follows: TGTGCTAGTGGTTTACTAAGGACAGACTATGGCTACACCTTC. Its protein is CASGLLRTDYGYTF.

The chain employs TRBV28 and TRBJ2-1; 8 bases fit TRBD2. The CDR3 has 15 amino acids. V lost 6 bases and J lost 7; bases outside the gene matches: 11. From germline, CDR1 is MDHEN and CDR2 SYDVKM. CDR3 region: CASRPIGTRRNEQFF. CDR3 nucleotide sequence: TGTGCCAGCAGGCCTATCGGGACTAGAAGGAATGAGCAGTTCTTC.

This clonotype has ten or more counts. The rearrangement links TRBV7-6 to TRBJ2-4; 7 nucleotides align to TRBD1. From germline, CDR1 is SGHVS and CDR2 FNYEAQ. The CDR3 is made up of 17 amino acids. The V gene end was trimmed by 5 bases and the J gene end by 1 base; junction bases not matched to a gene: 11. The CDR3 DNA sequence: TGTGCCAGCAGCACGGGACAGCCGGGGTCGGCCAAAAACATTCAGTACTTC. Its protein product is CASSTGQPGSAKNIQYF.

V usage is TRBV7-2 and J usage is TRBJ2-3; D remains unclear. The V gene lost 2 bases and the J gene lost 4 bases, with 10 bases spanning the gap. Per the germline V gene, CDR1 is SGHTA and CDR2 is FQGNSA. This CDR3 comprises 14 residues. CDR3 sequence: CASSLSASADTQYF. The CDR3 DNA follows: TGTGCCAGCAGCTTATCAGCGAGCGCAGATACGCAGTATTTT.

This chain uses TRBV7-9 with TRBJ2-7, with TRBD1 matching over 7 bases. CDR1 is SEHNR and CDR2 is FQNEAQ in the germline V gene (reference sequence). The CDR3 runs to 13 residues. V dropped 5 bases and J dropped 5; count of bases not matched to a gene: 6. CDR3: CASSPQQGDEQYF. The DNA for the CDR3 is TGTGCCAGCAGCCCCCAGCAGGGGGACGAGCAGTACTTC.

The chain combines TRBV7-9 with TRBJ2-3; 7 bases line up with TRBD1. Germline V lookup: CDR1 SEHNR, CDR2 FQNEAQ (reference sequence). Losses at the gene ends were 2 bases for V and 0 bases for J; bases not matched to a gene: 8. The CDR3 is 17 amino acids. The CDR3 bases are TGTGCCAGCAGCTTATTGGGACAGCAAAGAAGCACAGATACGCAGTATTTT. As protein: CASSLLGQQRSTDTQYF.

V usage is TRBV7-9 and J usage is TRBJ1-2, with a weak D call TRBD1 (5 bases). V lost 3 bases and J lost 4, with 9 bases in between. Germline CDR1 is SEHNR and CDR2 is FQNEAQ (reference sequence). This CDR3 has 13 residues. The CDR3 is CASSLTEIYGYTF. CDR3 sequence (DNA): TGTGCCAGCAGCTTGACAGAGATCTATGGCTACACCTTC.

Concerning this clonotype itself: This may come from a read error, since a much larger clone is one base off. The chain recombines TRBV20-1 with TRBJ2-7, with a possible D match to TRBD2 (5 bases). V lost 3 bases, J lost 3 bases, and 18 bases lay in between. From germline, CDR1 is DFQATT and CDR2 SNEGSKA (reference sequence). The CDR3 is 15 amino acids. The CDR3 DNA follows: TGCAGTGCTAGCGATCTTAGAGGGCCCAGCTACGAGCAGTACTTC. Its protein product is CSASDLRGPSYEQYF.

This clonotype was seen many times. The J gene is TRBJ2-1, the V gene TRBV20-1; 13 bases line up with TRBD2. V shed 4 bases and J 4 bases; nucleotides not matched to a gene: 4. Germline V lookup: CDR1 DFQATT, CDR2 SNEGSKA (reference sequence). The CDR3 is 15 amino acids. In nucleotides, the CDR3 is TGCAGTGCTAAAAAGACTAGCGGGGGGTACAATGAGCAGTTCTTC. It translates to CSAKKTSGGYNEQFF.

This clonotype was counted a few times. The chain couples TRBV29-1 to TRBJ1-3; TRBD1 is a possible D gene (5 bases). CDR3 size: 13 residues. V lost 6 bases and J lost 4, with 13 bases in between. Germline lookup yields CDR1 SQVTM and CDR2 ANQGSEA. CDR3 in amino acids: CSVEGLQGNTIYF. The CDR3 DNA reads TGCAGCGTGGAGGGGCTCCAAGGAAACACCATATATTTT.

This clonotype was counted a few times. The rearrangement uses TRBV6-2 or TRBV6-3 and TRBJ2-6; 7 bases are a match to TRBD1. Trimming took 6 bases from V and 4 from J; bases not matched to a gene: 6. The germline V gene has CDR1 MNHEY and CDR2 SVGEGT. CDR3 size: 15 residues. The CDR3 here is CASRTGSPGANVLTF. The CDR3 DNA follows: TGTGCCAGCAGGACAGGGTCTCCCGGGGCCAACGTCCTGACTTTC.

This chain joins TRBV7-2 and TRBJ2-3; a possible D gene is TRBD1 (5 bases). The germline gives CDR1 SGHTA, CDR2 FQGNSA. Trimming shortened V by 4 bases and J by 0 bases, and 11 bases separated the two germline ends. CDR3 size: 15 residues. CDR3 amino acids: CASSYSTASTDTQYF. CDR3 bases: TGTGCCAGCAGCTATTCGACAGCCAGCACAGATACGCAGTATTTT.

This clonotype was seen many times. The V call is TRBV20-1, the J call TRBJ2-7, with D maybe TRBD2 (5 bases). CDR1 is DFQATT, CDR2 SNEGSKA, per germline (reference sequence). V lost 6 bases, J lost 0 bases, and 12 bases lay in between. The CDR3 loop spans 13 amino acids. The CDR3 here is CSAFEGDSYEQYV. In DNA, the CDR3 is TGCAGTGCCTTCGAGGGTGACTCCTACGAGCAGTACGTC.

There are many counts of this clonotype. The gene calls are TRBV20-1 and TRBJ2-3; 10 nucleotides match TRBD2. This CDR3 has 15 residues. Germline CDR1 reads DFQATT; CDR2 reads SNEGSKA (reference sequence). V lost 3 bases to trimming and J lost 5 bases; unmatched junction nucleotides: 8. CDR3 DNA: TGCAGTGCTAGGGGAGCGGGGGGGCCGAGAGATACGCAGTATTTT. Its protein product is CSARGAGGPRDTQYF.